These 22 T cell receptor beta chains were all obtained from the same sample, sequenced in a study of CXCR3-negative and CXCR3-positive naive CD8 T cells. Preparation of TRB cDNA libraries relied on 5' RACE carrying UMI labels. TCRdb reworked the 5' RACE reads into one entry per CDR3 protein, no DNA. This table holds over 35,000 distinct CDR3 sequences. The sequencing input was naive CXCR3- CD8+ T cells from blood. The subset is: CD45RO-CCR7+CD27+CD95- naive CD8+ T cells lacking CXCR3 (TNR3-). The receptors come from a human donor in good health. Some clones in this sample may be carry-over from other donors' samples.

The chain carries TRBV25-1 and TRBJ2-7; TCRdb picks TRBD1, but there is no DNA to check that call. Germline V gives CDR1 MGHDK, CDR2 SYGVNS. This CDR3 region has 17 residues. Here the CDR3 reads CASSEARGQGSTYEQYF.

The chain joins TRBV5-1 to TRBJ2-1; TCRdb names TRBD2, which stays unverified in the absence of DNA. The CDR3 runs 15 residues. Germline values: CDR1 SGHRS, CDR2 YFSETQ. CDR3: CASSLASSSGNEQFF.

The CDR3 here is CASSYGSGRDQPQHF. The rearrangement uses TRBV5-6 and TRBJ1-5. This CDR3 has 15 amino acids. Germline assignment: CDR1 SGHDT and CDR2 YYEEEE.

This rearrangement joins TRBV12-3 or TRBV12-4 to TRBJ2-1. CDR3 length equals 11 residues. CDR3 protein: CASSPKYEQFF.

This rearrangement joins TRBV29-1 to TRBJ2-5; TCRdb's D gene call, TRBD1, goes unchecked for lack of DNA. The CDR3 extends over 15 amino acids. CDR1 SQVTM and CDR2 ANQGSEA come from the germline V gene. CDR3 sequence: CSVPEDRGRTETQYF.

V is TRBV5-5 and J is TRBJ1-1; without DNA, the TCRdb call of TRBD1 cannot be checked. In germline, CDR1 is SGHKS, CDR2 YYEKEE (reference sequence). The CDR3 consists of 16 residues. The CDR3 protein is CASKHTTGTANTEAFF.

This sequence joins TRBV29-1 and TRBJ1-1. CDR3 length: 12 amino acids. CDR1 and CDR2 from the germline V gene are SQVTM and ANQGSEA. CDR3 region: CSVGRGDTEAFF.

The V and J genes are TRBV7-2 and TRBJ2-1. The germline gives CDR1 SGHTA, CDR2 FQGNSA. The CDR3 contains 15 residues. The CDR3 is CASSLAAASYNEQFF.

V gene TRBV25-1 combines with J gene TRBJ2-5; the TRBD1 assignment by TCRdb is unverifiable without DNA. The CDR3 runs to 14 residues. Germline CDR1 is MGHDK and CDR2 is SYGVNS. The CDR3 spells CASRGGGFGETQYF. The full variable domain, in which reference TRBV25-1 and TRBJ2-5 provide the parts outside the CDR3, is EADIYQTPRYLVIGTGKKITLECSQTMGHDKMYWYQQDPGMELHLIHYSYGVNSTEKGDLSSESTVSRIRTEHFPLTLESARPSHTSQYLCASRGGGFGETQYFGPGTRLLVL.

The chain is built from TRBV7-2 and TRBJ2-5. The CDR3 contains 15 residues. Germline V CDR1 and CDR2: SGHTA, FQGNSA. CDR3 in amino acids: CASSLDPFNQETQYF.

The J gene is TRBJ2-7, the V gene TRBV12-3 or TRBV12-4. The CDR3 runs 14 residues. The CDR3 region is CASSLGLARGEQYF.

The genes are TRBV2 and TRBJ1-5. The germline gives CDR1 SNHLY, CDR2 FYNNEI. CDR3 size: 16 residues. The CDR3 is CASSEKFLDTNQPQHF.

V is TRBV5-1 and J is TRBJ2-5; TCRdb's D call, TRBD2, is unchecked because there is no DNA. The germline gives CDR1 SGHRS, CDR2 YFSETQ. This CDR3 spans 13 amino acids. The CDR3 protein is CASSVGITETQYF.

The chain has TRBV27 and TRBJ1-1; TCRdb selects TRBD1, and the lack of DNA leaves this call unchecked. Germline V gene sequence: CDR1 MNHEY, CDR2 SMNVEV (reference sequence). The CDR3 is 16 residues long. CDR3 protein: CASSFFDRAKNTEAFF.

This rearrangement joins TRBV5-1 to TRBJ2-6; TCRdb names TRBD1, which stays unverified in the absence of DNA. Germline lookup yields CDR1 SGHRS and CDR2 YFSETQ. The CDR3 totals 19 residues. CDR3 sequence reads: CASSLVGQGPFTGANVLTF.

This rearrangement joins TRBV9 to TRBJ1-1. Germline assignment: CDR1 SGDLS and CDR2 YYNGEE. This CDR3 spans 13 amino acids. CDR3 amino acids: CASSVAGNTEAFF. Full variable domain (missing parts from reference TRBV9 and TRBJ1-1): DSGVTQTPKHLITATGQRVTLRCSPRSGDLSVYWYQQSLDQGLQFLIQYYNGEERAKGNILERFSAQQFPDLHSELNLSSLELGDSALYFCASSVAGNTEAFFGQGTRLTVV.

V gene TRBV11-2 combines with J gene TRBJ2-7; TCRdb names TRBD2, which stays unverified in the absence of DNA. CDR1 is SGHAT, CDR2 FQNNGV, per germline. The CDR3 sequence is 17 residues long. CDR3 residues: CASSLDLPGSGAYEQYF.

This chain links TRBV28 with TRBJ2-7; the D call from TCRdb, TRBD1, cannot be confirmed without DNA. Germline V CDR1 and CDR2: MDHEN, SYDVKM. There are 20 residues in the CDR3. The CDR3 loop reads CASRFTTPTSGATFSYEQYF.

The chain couples TRBV28 to TRBJ2-7; the TRBD1 assignment by TCRdb is unverifiable without DNA. Germline values: CDR1 MDHEN, CDR2 SYDVKM. This CDR3 region has 14 residues. The CDR3 reads CASSSGSGGDEQYF.

This chain connects TRBV3-1 to TRBJ2-1. The CDR3 totals 12 residues. Germline V lookup: CDR1 LGHDT, CDR2 YNNKEL (reference sequence). The CDR3: CASSHQHNEQFF.

The chain recombines TRBV20-1 with TRBJ2-1; TCRdb lists TRBD2, though no DNA is available to test this call. The length of the CDR3 is 14 residues. Germline CDR1 DFQATT, CDR2 SNEGSKA (reference sequence). The CDR3 spells CSAPTSGTYNEQFF.

The chain's CDR3 is CASRTSAAPPTGELFF. The chain links TRBV12-3 or TRBV12-4 to TRBJ2-2; with no DNA, the TCRdb D assignment of TRBD1 cannot be verified. The CDR3 extends over 16 amino acids.